Below are 24 T cell receptor beta chains sequenced from a single sample in a study of a mutant IDH1 vaccine in newly diagnosed glioma. Sample time point: week 35, safety follow-up. Doses consisted of 300 ug of mutant IDH1 20-mer peptide each, paired with topical imiquimod. Profiled with immunoSEQ multiplex PCR; TCRdb holds only in-frame clones, not every one. This table has some 48,000 clones, approximately 79% appearing once. Their specific antigens are unknown. Sample: PBMCs, taken from a glioma patient whose treatment included an IDH1 peptide vaccine. Receptor source: a man aged 35 to 55 with glioma.

The CDR3 loop reads CASSSGTETNEQFF. The CDR3 DNA is TGTGCCAGCAGCTCCGGGACTGAAACCAATGAGCAGTTCTTC. This sequence joins TRBV6-5 and TRBJ2-1; TRBD2 is a possible D gene (6 bases). The germline V gene encodes CDR1 MNHEY and CDR2 SVGAGI. V gave up 6 bases and J gave up 6 bases, with 15 bases separating them. The CDR3 length is 14 residues.

The rearrangement uses TRBV25-1 and TRBJ2-7; the D call may be TRBD1 or TRBD2 (5 bases each). The length of the CDR3 is 14 residues. Trimming left V 4 bases short and J 2 bases short, with 12 bases between. Germline CDR1 and CDR2: MGHDK and SYGVNS. CDR3 in amino acids: CASSGGRVPYEQYF. CDR3 coding DNA: TGTGCCAGCAGTGGGGGACGAGTTCCCTACGAGCAGTACTTC.

The chain carries TRBV14 and TRBJ2-2; D may be TRBD1 (6 bases). The CDR3 totals 21 residues. CDR1 SGHDN and CDR2 FVKESK come from the germline V gene. Trimming shortened V by 4 bases and J by 7 bases, and 34 bases separated the two germline ends. The CDR3 spells CASSPPGRGLRSKLLGGELFF. The DNA of the CDR3 is TGTGCCAGCAGCCCCCCCGGAAGGGGGTTGCGGTCTAAGTTGTTGGGCGGGGAGCTGTTTTTT.

The J gene is TRBJ2-7, the V gene TRBV10-3; D remains unclear. CDR1 and CDR2 (germline): ENHRY, SYGVKD. The CDR3 is made up of 13 amino acids. Deletions cut 6 bases from V and 2 bases from J, with 11 bases between. In nucleotides, the CDR3 is TGTGCCATCAGAGATAACGGCCCCTACGAGCAGTACTTC. It codes for CAIRDNGPYEQYF.

This chain uses TRBV29-1 with TRBJ1-2; D call uncertain. Germline CDR1 is SQVTM and CDR2 is ANQGSEA. This CDR3 comprises 13 residues. CDR3 DNA: TGCGTAGCAGCGACAAGCGAGATGGATGGCTACACCTTC. Amino acids: CVAATSEMDGYTF. Full variable domain (missing parts from reference TRBV29-1 and TRBJ1-2): SAVISQKPSRDICQRGTSLTIQCQVDSQVTMMFWYRQQPGQSLTLIATANQGSEATYESGFVIDKFPISRPNLTFSTLTVSNMSPEDSSIYLCVAATSEMDGYTFGSGTRLTVV.

DNA for the CDR3: TGTGCCAGCAGTGAACTCGAAGCGCCAGATACGCAGTATTTT. Translating it yields CASSELEAPDTQYF. The chain recombines TRBV2 with TRBJ2-3; D gene ambiguous. The CDR3 runs to 14 residues. Trimming removed 2 bases at V and 4 bases at J, with 10 bases between. Germline values: CDR1 SNHLY, CDR2 FYNNEI.

J is TRBJ2-5 and V is TRBV19, with 12 bases aligning to TRBD2. The CDR3 has 16 amino acids. Germline V gives CDR1 LNHDA, CDR2 SQIVND (reference sequence). V gave up 5 bases and J gave up 7 bases; unmatched junction bases: 11. The CDR3 DNA follows: TGTGCCAGTAGTCGGATATGGACTAGCGGGGAGGGGACCCAGTACTTC. This encodes CASSRIWTSGEGTQYF.

This rearrangement joins TRBV7-9 to TRBJ2-1, with a possible D match to TRBD2 (6 bases). Deletions cut 2 bases from V and 4 bases from J, with 9 bases between. The length of the CDR3 is 14 residues. Germline V gene sequence: CDR1 SEHNR, CDR2 FQNEAQ (reference sequence). The CDR3 DNA reads as TGTGCCAGCAGCTTATGGACTATATACAATGAGCAGTTCTTC. This gives the protein CASSLWTIYNEQFF.

This chain connects TRBV11-2 to TRBJ1-1, with D perhaps matching TRBD1 (6 bases). The V and J ends lost 4 bases and 3 bases respectively, with 12 bases between them. Germline V gives CDR1 SGHAT, CDR2 FQNNGV. The CDR3 length is 14 residues. The CDR3 nucleotides read TGTGCCAGCAGCTCCCCCCGGGGGCACACTGAAGCTTTCTTT. Its translation: CASSSPRGHTEAFF.

The chain couples TRBV7-8 to TRBJ1-2; D possibly corresponds to TRBD1 (5 bases). The CDR3 runs 14 residues. Germline V gene data show CDR1 as SGHVS and CDR2 as FQNEAQ. The germline V and J ends were trimmed by 0 bases and 7 bases, with 12 bases remaining between them. The CDR3 sequence is CASSLAPGRSGYTF. The CDR3 nucleotides are TGTGCCAGCAGCTTAGCGCCAGGGAGGTCTGGCTACACCTTC.

The chain recombines TRBV19 with TRBJ1-1; D is unclear. CDR1 and CDR2 from the germline V gene are LNHDA and SQIVND (reference sequence). V shed 5 bases and J shed 14 bases, with 21 bases lying between them. The CDR3 sequence is 13 residues long. Written as DNA, the CDR3 is TGTGCCAGTAGTGTCCTCGCAGGAGGAAAAAGATTCTTT. Residues: CASSVLAGGKRFF.

A single count supports this clone. The genes are TRBV18 and TRBJ2-5; D perhaps matches TRBD1 (5 bases). There are 15 residues in the CDR3. Germline V lookup: CDR1 KGHSH, CDR2 LQKENI. V lost 3 bases and J 1 base, leaving 12 bases between the germline ends. The CDR3 coding sequence is TGTGCCAGCTCACCGTGGGGCAGCGTCCAAGAGACCCAGTACTTC. Its protein is CASSPWGSVQETQYF.

The V call is TRBV4-1, the J call TRBJ1-1, with a tentative D call TRBD1 (6 bases). Germline-derived CDR1 and CDR2 are MGHRA and YSYEKL. V gave up 3 bases and J gave up 11 bases, with 25 bases separating them. This CDR3 is 16 amino acids long. The CDR3 DNA reads TGCGCCAGCAGCCACGAAACTACCCGGGACATCTTCGGGGCTTTCTTT. Its translation is CASSHETTRDIFGAFF.

The rearrangement links TRBV10-2 to TRBJ2-1, with 7 positions matching TRBD1. This CDR3 is 15 amino acids long. Unmatched junction bases numbered 7, after V lost 4 bases and J lost 4 bases. CDR1 is WSHSY and CDR2 is SAAADI in the germline V gene. CDR3 coding DNA: TGCGCCAGCAGTGTAGGGGACAGTACGTACAATGAGCAGTTCTTC. As protein: CASSVGDSTYNEQFF.

V usage is TRBV7-8 and J usage is TRBJ1-2; D is undetermined. Trimming pared 5 bases from V and 4 bases from J, leaving 11 bases between. The CDR3 contains 13 residues. Germline CDR1 SGHVS, CDR2 FQNEAQ. CDR3: CASSLRSPYGYTF. The CDR3 coding sequence is TGTGCCAGCAGCCTGAGGTCCCCCTATGGCTACACCTTC.

The chain uses TRBV18 and TRBJ2-5, with D perhaps being TRBD1 or TRBD2 (6 bases each). The CDR3 consists of 13 residues. The V end was cut by 6 bases, the J end by 5 bases, with 13 bases between. The germline V gene has CDR1 KGHSH and CDR2 LQKENI. The CDR3 is CASSPGGLETQYF. CDR3 in DNA: TGTGCCAGCTCGCCTGGGGGGCTGGAGACCCAGTACTTC. Full variable domain (outside the CDR3, taken from reference TRBV18 and TRBJ2-5): NAGVMQNPRHLVRRRGQEARLRCSPMKGHSHVYWYRQLPEEGLKFMVYLQKENIIDESGMPKERFSAEFPKEGPSILRIQQVVRGDSAAYFCASSPGGLETQYFGPGTRLLVL.

The chain has TRBV13 and TRBJ1-3; maybe TRBD1 (5 bases). Trimming took 1 base from V and 4 from J, leaving 8 bases between them. This CDR3 has 14 residues. From germline, CDR1 is PRHDT and CDR2 FYEKMQ (reference sequence). CDR3 DNA sequence: TGTGCCAGCAGCTTAGTAGGGGTCGGAAACACCATATATTTT. Translation gives CASSLVGVGNTIYF.

This clone has a single count. This chain joins TRBV9 and TRBJ1-1, with D uncertain. Trimming removed 0 bases at V and 6 bases at J, with 6 bases between. The CDR3 is 12 residues long. Germline CDR1 and CDR2: SGDLS and YYNGEE. CDR3 DNA sequence: TGTGCCAGCAGCGTAGCGGTTGCTGAAGCTTTCTTT. This translates into CASSVAVAEAFF.

This rearrangement joins TRBV4-1 to TRBJ2-5, with TRBD1 matching over 7 bases. Trimming took 3 bases from V and 2 from J; bases not matched to a gene: 12. Germline V lookup: CDR1 MGHRA, CDR2 YSYEKL. The CDR3 has 17 residues. This CDR3 is CASSQRDSASIQETQYF. The DNA for the CDR3 is TGCGCCAGCAGCCAGAGGGACAGCGCTTCAATTCAAGAGACCCAGTACTTC.

This clone has more than one count but fewer than ten. The rearrangement uses TRBV6-1 and TRBJ2-1; 7 bases are a match to TRBD1. This CDR3 comprises 14 residues. CDR1 and CDR2 from the germline V gene are MNHNS and SASEGT. With 11 bases clipped from V and 2 bases from J, the junction kept 9 bases outside the gene matches. The CDR3 is CAASTGVAYNEQFF. The CDR3 DNA is TGTGCCGCGAGTACAGGGGTAGCCTACAATGAGCAGTTCTTC.

The chain carries TRBV7-2 and TRBJ2-3; 11 nucleotides match TRBD2. The CDR3 sequence is 15 residues long. V shed 4 bases and J 7 bases; nucleotides not matched to a gene: 7. From germline, CDR1 is SGHTA and CDR2 FQGNSA. The CDR3 protein is CASSSFLAGGNTQYF. CDR3 in DNA: TGTGCCAGCAGCTCCTTCCTAGCGGGGGGAAATACGCAGTATTTT.

The chain couples TRBV19 to TRBJ1-4, with TRBD1 matching 8 bases. The CDR3 consists of 14 residues. V shed 5 bases and J 8 bases; nucleotides not matched to a gene: 7. CDR1 is LNHDA and CDR2 is SQIVND in the germline V gene (reference sequence). CDR3 DNA: TGTGCCAGTAGTGCCCGGGACAGGCCCGAAAAACTGTTTTTT. Translated: CASSARDRPEKLFF.

The rearrangement joins TRBV30 to TRBJ1-3, with 7 bases lining up with TRBD1. Germline CDR1 GTSNPN, CDR2 SVGIG (reference sequence). V shed 3 bases and J 4 bases; nucleotides not matched to a gene: 12. There are 16 residues in the CDR3. This CDR3 reads CAWSLTDRARGNTIYF. CDR3 in DNA: TGTGCCTGGAGCCTAACCGACAGGGCGCGGGGAAACACCATATATTTT.

The chain has TRBV5-4 and TRBJ2-1; no clear D. Per germline, CDR1 SGHNT and CDR2 YYREEE (reference sequence). V lost 0 bases to trimming and J lost 15 bases, with 13 bases between them. The CDR3 runs 12 residues. Here the CDR3 DNA reads TGTGCCAGCAGCTTGGCGGCTACAGAACCGTTCTTC. Protein sequence: CASSLAATEPFF.